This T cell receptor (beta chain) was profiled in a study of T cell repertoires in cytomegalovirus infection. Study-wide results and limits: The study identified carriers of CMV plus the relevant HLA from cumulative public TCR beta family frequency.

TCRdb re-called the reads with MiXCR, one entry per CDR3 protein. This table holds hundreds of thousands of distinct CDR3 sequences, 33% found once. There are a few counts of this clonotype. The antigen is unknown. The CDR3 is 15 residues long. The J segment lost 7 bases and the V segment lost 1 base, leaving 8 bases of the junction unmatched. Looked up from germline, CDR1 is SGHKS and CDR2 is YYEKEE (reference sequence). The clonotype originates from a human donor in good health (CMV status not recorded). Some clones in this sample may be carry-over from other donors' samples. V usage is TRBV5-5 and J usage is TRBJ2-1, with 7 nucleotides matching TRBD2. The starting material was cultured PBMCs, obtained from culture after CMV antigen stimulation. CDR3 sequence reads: CASSLPGRERNEQFF. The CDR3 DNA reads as TGTGCCAGCAGCTTGCCTGGGCGGGAGCGGAATGAGCAGTTCTTC.